This TCR beta chain was obtained from a study of cytomegalovirus exposure and HLA in healthy donors. As for the study in general: Assignment to the Caucasian-associated ancestry cluster applied to around four fifths of the approximately 380 genotyped donors.

Concerning this clone: The antigen is undetermined.

Primers: 60 Vbeta forward and 13 Jbeta reverse. Assay used: immunoSEQ multiplex PCR; TCRdb lists only in-frame clones, some missing. The table records roughly 140,000 clones, 60% to 85% of them present only once. Study results and limitations: Researchers catalogued roughly 150 TCR beta chains as cytomegalovirus-associated. Only CMV serostatus was available as immune exposure information. Later analysis found that TCR beta chains associated with HLA were more clonally expanded than other, equally common chains.

Per the germline V gene, CDR1 is MNHEY and CDR2 is SVGAGI. The CDR3 has 14 residues. The J segment lost 2 bases and the V segment lost 3 bases, leaving 3 bases of the junction unmatched. Sequencing was performed on PBMCs. This TCR came from a male donor in good health and CMV-seronegative. This chain joins TRBV6-5 and TRBJ2-7; 8 nucleotides align to TRBD2. CDR3 amino acids: CASSYTGGTYEQYF. CDR3 bases: TGTGCCAGCAGTTATACGGGGGGGACCTACGAGCAGTACTTC.